These T cell receptor beta chains were read from a single sample in a study of identical twins. Each CDR3 protein is one row after TCRdb ran MiXCR on the 5' RACE reads. The table has 400,000 or so distinct CDR3 sequences, roughly 10% seen once. The sample comprised naive T cells sorted from blood. The receptor source for this set is a woman in her forties or fifties in good health. CDR3s include the opening cysteine and the closing phenylalanine or tryptophan. D genes are given only for firm matches. Only part of the rows carry a size: once, few, many, or a class if the clone is expanded.

V gene,D gene,clone size,J gene,CDR3 DNA,CDR3 protein
TRBV29-1,-,many,TRBJ2-1,TGCAGTACCTGTCTGGGGGCGGTAAATGAGCAGTTCTTC,CSTCLGAVNEQFF
TRBV9,-,many,TRBJ2-3,TGTGCCAGCAGCGTAGAAGGGTTCGGGGGTCTAGCCCGCACAGATACGCAGTATTTT,CASSVEGFGGLARTDTQYF
TRBV4-1,TRBD2,-,TRBJ2-1,TGCGCCAGCAGCCAAGAGGGTAGCGGGTTCGCCTACAATGAGCAGTTCTTC,CASSQEGSGFAYNEQFF
TRBV29-1,-,-,TRBJ2-6,TGCAGCGTTCACGCGCCTGGGGCCAACGTCCTGACTTTC,CSVHAPGANVLTF
TRBV19,-,few,TRBJ1-1,TGTGCCAGTAGTATAAGAGGAGAAATCACTGAAGCTTTCTTT,CASSIRGEITEAFF
TRBV6-5,TRBD1,few,TRBJ2-5,TGTGCCAGTGCGGGACAGGGCCGAGGGGAGACCCAGTACTTC,CASAGQGRGETQYF
TRBV5-1,-,-,TRBJ2-4,TGCGCCAGCAGCTTGGTGGCCGCTCCCAAAAACATTCAGTACTTC,CASSLVAAPKNIQYF
TRBV10-1,-,-,TRBJ2-3,TGCGCCAGCAGCCGTTTTCTGGGGTCAGATACGCAGTATTTT,CASSRFLGSDTQYF
TRBV10-3,-,-,TRBJ2-1,TGTGCCATCAGTGAGCTAGCGAGCTCTCGGGGATACAATGAGCAGTTCTTC,CAISELASSRGYNEQFF
TRBV6-2/TRBV6-3,-,many,TRBJ2-3,TGTGCCAGCAGTTCCCTACCGGATACGCAGTATTTT,CASSSLPDTQYF
TRBV3-1,TRBD1,many,TRBJ1-2,TGTGCCAGCAGACTACAGGGGGTACGGGGCTACACCTTC,CASRLQGVRGYTF
TRBV15,-,-,TRBJ2-2,TGTGCCACCAGCAGAGATTTCCGCGGGGAGCTGTTTTTT,CATSRDFRGELFF
TRBV4-1,-,-,TRBJ2-1,TGCGCCAGCAGCCCCCTTTTCGCTAGTTTTTCGTTTGGAAATGAGCAGTTCTTC,CASSPLFASFSFGNEQFF
TRBV7-2,-,few,TRBJ2-5,TGTGCCAGCAGCAGAGCTAGCGACCAAGAGACCCAGTACTTC,CASSRASDQETQYF
TRBV20-1,-,many,TRBJ2-1,TGCAGTGCGAGGATAGCTACCTACAATGAGCAGTTCTTC,CSARIATYNEQFF
TRBV24-1,-,few,TRBJ1-2,TGTGCCACCAGTAGCCCCGGGGACCCAAACTATGGCTACACCTTC,CATSSPGDPNYGYTF
TRBV20-1,-,-,TRBJ1-4,TGCAGTGCTAGTGCCGGAAATGAAAAACTGTTTTTT,CSASAGNEKLFF
TRBV20-1,-,many,TRBJ2-1,TGCAGTGCTAGAGATCCTAATAGCTCCTACAATGAGCAGTTCTTC,CSARDPNSSYNEQFF
TRBV12-3/TRBV12-4,-,once,TRBJ1-1,TGTGCCAGCAGTTCGGGACCGCACACTGAAGCTTTCTTT,CASSSGPHTEAFF
TRBV5-5,-,many,TRBJ1-1,TGTGCCAGCAGCTGGCTACAGGGCGGGGGCACTGAAGCTTTCTTT,CASSWLQGGGTEAFF